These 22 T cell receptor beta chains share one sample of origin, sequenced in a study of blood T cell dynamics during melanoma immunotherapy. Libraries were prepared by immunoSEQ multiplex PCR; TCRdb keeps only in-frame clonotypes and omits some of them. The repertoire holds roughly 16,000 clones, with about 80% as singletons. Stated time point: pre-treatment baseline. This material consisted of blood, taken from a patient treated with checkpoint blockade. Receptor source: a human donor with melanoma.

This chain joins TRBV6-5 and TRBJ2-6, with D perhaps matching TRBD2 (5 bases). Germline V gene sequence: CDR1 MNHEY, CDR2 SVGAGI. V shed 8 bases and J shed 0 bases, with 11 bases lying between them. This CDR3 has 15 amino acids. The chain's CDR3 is CASCRDSSGANVLTF. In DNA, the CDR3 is TGTGCCAGCTGCCGGGATAGCTCTGGGGCCAACGTCCTGACTTTC.

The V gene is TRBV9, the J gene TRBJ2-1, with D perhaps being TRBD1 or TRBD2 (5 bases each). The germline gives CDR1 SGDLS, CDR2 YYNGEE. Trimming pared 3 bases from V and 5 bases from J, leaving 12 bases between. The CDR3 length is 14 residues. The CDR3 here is CASSAMGPNNEQFF. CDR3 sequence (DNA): TGTGCCAGCAGCGCTATGGGACCGAACAATGAGCAGTTCTTC.

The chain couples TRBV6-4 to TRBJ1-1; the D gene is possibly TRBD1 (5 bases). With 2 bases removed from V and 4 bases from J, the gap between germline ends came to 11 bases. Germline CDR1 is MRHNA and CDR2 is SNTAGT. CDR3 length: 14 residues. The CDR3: CASSDRGGITEAFF. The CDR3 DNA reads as TGTGCCAGCAGTGACCGTGGGGGTATCACTGAAGCTTTCTTT.

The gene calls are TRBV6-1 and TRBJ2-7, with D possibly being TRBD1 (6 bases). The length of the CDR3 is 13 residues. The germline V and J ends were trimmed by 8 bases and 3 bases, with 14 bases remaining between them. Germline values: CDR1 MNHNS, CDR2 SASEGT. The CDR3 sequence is CASGQGIFYEQYF. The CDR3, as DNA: TGTGCCAGCGGGCAGGGGATTTTCTACGAGCAGTACTTC.

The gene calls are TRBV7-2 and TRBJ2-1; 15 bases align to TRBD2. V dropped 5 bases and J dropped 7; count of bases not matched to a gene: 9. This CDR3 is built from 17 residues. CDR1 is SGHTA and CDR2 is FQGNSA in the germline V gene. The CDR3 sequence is CASSRGAGLAGGNEQFF. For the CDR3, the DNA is TGTGCCAGCAGCCGAGGGGCAGGACTAGCGGGAGGGAATGAGCAGTTCTTC.

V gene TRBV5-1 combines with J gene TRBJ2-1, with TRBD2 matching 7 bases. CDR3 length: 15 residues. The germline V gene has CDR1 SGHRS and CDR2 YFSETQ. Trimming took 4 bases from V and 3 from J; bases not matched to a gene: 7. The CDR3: CASSPSGARYNEQFF. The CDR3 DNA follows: TGCGCCAGCAGCCCGAGCGGGGCACGCTACAATGAGCAGTTCTTC.

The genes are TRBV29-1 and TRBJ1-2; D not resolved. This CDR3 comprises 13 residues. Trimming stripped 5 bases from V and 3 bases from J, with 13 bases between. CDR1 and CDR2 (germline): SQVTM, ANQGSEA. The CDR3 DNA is TGCAGCGTTTCCCTTTCGAGGGACTATGGCTACACCTTC. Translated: CSVSLSRDYGYTF.

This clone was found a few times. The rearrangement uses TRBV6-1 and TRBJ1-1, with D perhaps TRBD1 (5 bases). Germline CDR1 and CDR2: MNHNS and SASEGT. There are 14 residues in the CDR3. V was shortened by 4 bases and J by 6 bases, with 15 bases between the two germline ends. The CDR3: CASSGGSVRAEAFF. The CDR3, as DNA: TGTGCCAGCAGTGGGGGGTCTGTCCGCGCTGAAGCTTTCTTT.

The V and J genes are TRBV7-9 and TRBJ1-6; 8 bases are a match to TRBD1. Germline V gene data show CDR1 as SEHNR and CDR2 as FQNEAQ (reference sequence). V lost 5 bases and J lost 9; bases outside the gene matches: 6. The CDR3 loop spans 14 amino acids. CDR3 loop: CASSDDRGPSPLHF. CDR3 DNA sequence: TGTGCCAGCAGCGACGACAGGGGCCCTTCACCCCTCCACTTT.

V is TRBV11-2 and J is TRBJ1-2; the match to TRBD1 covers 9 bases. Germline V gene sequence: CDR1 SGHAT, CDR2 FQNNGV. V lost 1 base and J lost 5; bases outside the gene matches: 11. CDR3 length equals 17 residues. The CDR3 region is CASSLVLPPGQGYGYTF. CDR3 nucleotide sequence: TGTGCCAGCAGCTTAGTCCTACCCCCGGGACAGGGTTATGGCTACACCTTC.

The CDR3 loop reads CASSLRTGPQPQHF. Here the CDR3 DNA reads TGTGCCAGCAGTTTGAGGACAGGGCCCCAGCCCCAGCATTTT. The chain has TRBV28 and TRBJ1-5; 8 bases agree with TRBD1. CDR1 is MDHEN and CDR2 is SYDVKM in the germline V gene. The junction had 5 bases not matched to a gene; V was cut back by 3 bases and J by 7 bases. The CDR3 has 14 residues. The complete variable domain, with remaining parts taken from reference TRBV28 and TRBJ1-5, reads DVKVTQSSRYLVKRTGEKVFLECVQDMDHENMFWYRQDPGLGLRLIYFSYDVKMKEKGDIPEGYSVSREKKERFSLILESASTNQTSMYLCASSLRTGPQPQHFGDGTRLSIL.

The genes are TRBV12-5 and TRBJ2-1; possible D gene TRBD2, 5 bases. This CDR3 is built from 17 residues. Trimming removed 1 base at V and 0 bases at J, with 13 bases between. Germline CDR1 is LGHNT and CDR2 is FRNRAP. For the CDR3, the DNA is TGTGCTAGTGGTTTGGCTGGTCGGGATCGCTCCTACAATGAGCAGTTCTTC. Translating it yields CASGLAGRDRSYNEQFF. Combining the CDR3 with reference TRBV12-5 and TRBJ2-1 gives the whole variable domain DARVTQTPRHKVTEMGQEVTMRCQPILGHNTVFWYRQTMMQGLELLAYFRNRAPLDDSGMPKDRFSAEMPDATLATLKIQPSEPRDSAVYFCASGLAGRDRSYNEQFFGPGTRLTVL.

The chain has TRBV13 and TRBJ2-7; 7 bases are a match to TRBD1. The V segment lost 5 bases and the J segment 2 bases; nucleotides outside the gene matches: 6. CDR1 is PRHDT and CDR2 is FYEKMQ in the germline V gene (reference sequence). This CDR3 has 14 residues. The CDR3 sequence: CASSGDRAPYEQYF. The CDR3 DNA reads TGTGCCAGCAGCGGAGACAGGGCCCCCTACGAGCAGTACTTC. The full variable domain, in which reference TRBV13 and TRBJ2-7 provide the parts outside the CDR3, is AAGVIQSPRHLIKEKRETATLKCYPIPRHDTVYWYQQGPGQDPQFLISFYEKMQSDKGSIPDRFSAQQFSDYHSELNMSSLELGDSALYFCASSGDRAPYEQYFGPGTRLTVT.

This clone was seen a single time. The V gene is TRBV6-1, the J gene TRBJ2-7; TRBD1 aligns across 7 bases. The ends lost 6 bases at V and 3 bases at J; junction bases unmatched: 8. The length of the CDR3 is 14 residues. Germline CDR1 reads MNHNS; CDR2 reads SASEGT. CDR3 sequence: CASSPGQGDYEQYF. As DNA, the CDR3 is TGTGCCAGCAGCCCTGGGCAGGGGGACTACGAGCAGTACTTC.

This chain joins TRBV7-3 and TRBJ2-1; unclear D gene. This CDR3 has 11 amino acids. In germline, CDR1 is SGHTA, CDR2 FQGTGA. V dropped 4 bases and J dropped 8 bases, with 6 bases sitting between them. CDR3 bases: TGTGCCAGCAGCTCCGGCGATGAGCAGTTCTTC. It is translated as CASSSGDEQFF.

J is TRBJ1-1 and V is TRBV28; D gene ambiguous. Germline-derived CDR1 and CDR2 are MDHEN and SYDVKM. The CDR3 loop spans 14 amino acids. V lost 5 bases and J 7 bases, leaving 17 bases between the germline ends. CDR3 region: CASSVGISPLEAFF. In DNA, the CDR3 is TGTGCCAGCAGTGTGGGAATCTCCCCCCTTGAAGCTTTCTTT.

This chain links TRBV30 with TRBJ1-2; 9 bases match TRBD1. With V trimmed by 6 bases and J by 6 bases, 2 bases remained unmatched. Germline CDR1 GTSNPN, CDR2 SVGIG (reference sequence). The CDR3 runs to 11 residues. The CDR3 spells CACRDRDGYTF. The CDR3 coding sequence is TGTGCCTGCCGGGACAGGGATGGCTACACCTTC.

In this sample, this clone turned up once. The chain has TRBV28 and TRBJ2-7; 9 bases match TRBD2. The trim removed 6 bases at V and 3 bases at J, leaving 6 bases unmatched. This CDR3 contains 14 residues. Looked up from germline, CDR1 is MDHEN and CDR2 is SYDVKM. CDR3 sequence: CASRASGNRYEQYF. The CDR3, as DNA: TGTGCCAGCAGGGCTAGCGGGAACCGCTACGAGCAGTACTTC.

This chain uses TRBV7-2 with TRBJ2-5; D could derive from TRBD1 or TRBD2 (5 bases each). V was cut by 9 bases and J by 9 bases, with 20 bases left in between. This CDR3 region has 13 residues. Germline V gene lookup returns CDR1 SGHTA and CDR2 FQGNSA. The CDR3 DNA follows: TGTGCCAGTAACCGGGATCGCCAGGGAGCCCAGTACTTC. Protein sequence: CASNRDRQGAQYF. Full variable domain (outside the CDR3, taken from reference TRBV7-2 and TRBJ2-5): GAGVSQSPSNKVTEKGKDVELRCDPISGHTALYWYRQSLGQGLEFLIYFQGNSAPDKSGLPSDRFSAERTGGSVSTLTIQRTQQEDSAVYLCASNRDRQGAQYFGPGTRLLVL.

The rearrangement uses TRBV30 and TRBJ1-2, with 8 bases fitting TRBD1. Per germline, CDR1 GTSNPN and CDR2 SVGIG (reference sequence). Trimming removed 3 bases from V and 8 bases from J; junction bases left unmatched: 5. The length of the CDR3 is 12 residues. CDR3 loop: CAWSQGAEGYTF. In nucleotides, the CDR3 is TGTGCCTGGAGCCAGGGGGCAGAGGGCTACACCTTC. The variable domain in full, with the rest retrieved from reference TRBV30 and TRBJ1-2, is SQTIHQWPATLVQPVGSPLSLECTVEGTSNPNLYWYRQAAGRGLQLLFYSVGIGQISSEVPQNLSASRPQDRQFILSSKKLLLSDSGFYLCAWSQGAEGYTFGSGTRLTVV.

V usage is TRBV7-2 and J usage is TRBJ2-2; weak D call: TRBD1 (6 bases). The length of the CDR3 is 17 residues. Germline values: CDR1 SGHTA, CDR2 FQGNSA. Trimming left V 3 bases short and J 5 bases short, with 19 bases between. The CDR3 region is CASSFKGVGSFTGELFF. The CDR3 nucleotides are TGTGCCAGCAGCTTCAAGGGGGTTGGGAGTTTTACCGGGGAGCTGTTTTTT.

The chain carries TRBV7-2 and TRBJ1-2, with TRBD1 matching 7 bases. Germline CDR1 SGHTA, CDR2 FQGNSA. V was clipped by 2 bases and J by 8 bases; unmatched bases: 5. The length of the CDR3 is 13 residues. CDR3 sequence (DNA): TGTGCCAGCAGCTTAAGGGGGCAGGGCGGCTACACCTTC. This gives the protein CASSLRGQGGYTF.